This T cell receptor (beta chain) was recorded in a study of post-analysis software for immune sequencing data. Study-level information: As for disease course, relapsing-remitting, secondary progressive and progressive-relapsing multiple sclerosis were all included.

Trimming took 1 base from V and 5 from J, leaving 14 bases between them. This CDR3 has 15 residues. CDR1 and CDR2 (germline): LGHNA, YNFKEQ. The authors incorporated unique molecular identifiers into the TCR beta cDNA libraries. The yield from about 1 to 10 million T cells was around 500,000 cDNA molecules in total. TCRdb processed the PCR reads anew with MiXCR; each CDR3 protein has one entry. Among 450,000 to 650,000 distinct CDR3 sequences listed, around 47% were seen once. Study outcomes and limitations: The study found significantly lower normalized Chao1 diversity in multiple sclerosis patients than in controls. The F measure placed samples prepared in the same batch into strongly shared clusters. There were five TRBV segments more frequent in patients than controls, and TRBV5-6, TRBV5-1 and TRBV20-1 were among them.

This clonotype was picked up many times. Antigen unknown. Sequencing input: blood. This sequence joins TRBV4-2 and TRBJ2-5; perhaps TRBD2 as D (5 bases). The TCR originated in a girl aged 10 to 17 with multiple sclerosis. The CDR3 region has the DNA TGTGCCAGCAGCCAAGCGTCGACTCCGGGGGAGACCCAGTACTTC. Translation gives CASSQASTPGETQYF.